The 32 T cell receptor beta chains below come from one sample, sequenced in a study of early T cells in non-severe SARS-CoV-2 infection. Each CDR3 protein gets one entry after TCRdb re-called the 5' RACE reads with MiXCR. Among 65,000 to 85,000 distinct CDR3 sequences listed, 9% to 10% were seen once. The sample consisted of whole blood, taken at baseline. The receptors originated from an adult who was a healthcare worker with PCR-confirmed SARS-CoV-2 infection or an uninfected control (not recorded which).

At least ten counts were recorded for this clonotype. This chain joins TRBV7-9 and TRBJ2-1, with D tentatively TRBD2 (5 bases). The V gene lost 3 bases and the J gene lost 2 bases, with 11 bases spanning the gap. This CDR3 contains 15 residues. Germline V gene lookup returns CDR1 SEHNR and CDR2 FQNEAQ (reference sequence). CDR3: CASSLVRVTYNEQFF. In nucleotides, the CDR3 is TGTGCCAGCAGCTTGGTGCGGGTGACCTACAATGAGCAGTTCTTC.

The chain couples TRBV20-1 to TRBJ1-5; D might be TRBD1 (5 bases). Between the trimmed V and J ends, which lost 5 bases and 2 bases, there was a span of 19 bases. Germline V lookup: CDR1 DFQATT, CDR2 SNEGSKA (reference sequence). CDR3 size: 16 residues. The CDR3 nucleotides are TGCAGTGCTTTACTCCCCCAGGGAGTCGGCAATCAGCCCCAGCATTTT. This codes for CSALLPQGVGNQPQHF.

The V call is TRBV25-1, the J call TRBJ1-1; D possibly corresponds to TRBD1 (5 bases). CDR1 is MGHDK and CDR2 is SYGVNS in the germline V gene. The CDR3 totals 13 residues. V was clipped by 5 bases and J by 0 bases, with 7 bases between them. CDR3 loop: CASSTGMNTEAFF. The CDR3 DNA is TGTGCCAGCAGTACAGGAATGAACACTGAAGCTTTCTTT.

The rearrangement joins TRBV5-1 to TRBJ2-2; 7 positions agree with TRBD1. The germline V gene has CDR1 SGHRS and CDR2 YFSETQ. The CDR3 has 16 amino acids. V lost 4 bases to trimming and J lost 8 bases; unmatched junction nucleotides: 14. CDR3 region: CASSRTRQGRTGELFF. Written as DNA, the CDR3 is TGCGCCAGCAGCCGAACTCGACAGGGACGGACTGGGGAGCTGTTTTTT.

This clonotype was observed at least ten times. The chain couples TRBV29-1 to TRBJ1-1, with 8 nucleotides matching TRBD1. The J segment lost 4 bases and the V segment lost 4 bases, leaving 5 bases of the junction unmatched. Germline loops: CDR1 SQVTM, CDR2 ANQGSEA. The CDR3 runs to 13 residues. CDR3 residues: CSVARGRRTEAFF. CDR3 DNA: TGCAGCGTTGCCAGGGGGCGTCGCACTGAAGCTTTCTTT.

This clonotype came up many times. The genes are TRBV20-1 and TRBJ1-5; D is ambiguous. The CDR3 runs to 15 residues. CDR1 DFQATT and CDR2 SNEGSKA come from the germline V gene (reference sequence). V lost 4 bases, J lost 2 bases, and 15 bases lay in between. CDR3 amino acids: CSAKHSESRNQPQHF. The CDR3 DNA reads TGCAGTGCTAAGCATTCGGAGTCGCGCAATCAGCCCCAGCATTTT.

Only a few counts were recorded for this clonotype. The chain has TRBV28 and TRBJ2-1; perhaps TRBD2 as D (5 bases). CDR1 MDHEN and CDR2 SYDVKM come from the germline V gene. The CDR3 consists of 12 residues. V was pared by 5 bases and J by 8 bases, with 10 bases between. The CDR3 region has the DNA TGTGCCAGCAGTATACTAGATCATGAGCAGTTCTTC. The encoded protein is CASSILDHEQFF.

The chain joins TRBV20-1 to TRBJ1-6, with D possibly TRBD1 on 5 matching bases. The CDR3 contains 13 residues. Per germline, CDR1 DFQATT and CDR2 SNEGSKA (reference sequence). The ends were cut back, 5 bases at V and 7 bases at J, with 12 bases in the middle. The CDR3 DNA reads TGCAGTGCTCCCGGGACGGCAAATTCACCCCTCCACTTT. It specifies CSAPGTANSPLHF.

In this sample, this clonotype turned up a few times. This sequence joins TRBV3-1 and TRBJ2-7; no reliable D call. The CDR3 is made up of 12 amino acids. The germline CDR1 and CDR2 sequences are LGHDT and YNNKEL (reference sequence). Trimming pared 3 bases from V and 5 bases from J, leaving 8 bases between. CDR3 DNA sequence: TGTGCCAGCAGCCAGTTAGAAAACGAGCAGTACTTC. Protein sequence: CASSQLENEQYF.

Remarks on this clonotype: A much larger clone is a single base away; this may be a read error. This chain joins TRBV28 and TRBJ2-3, with D possibly being TRBD1 (5 bases). There are 16 residues in the CDR3. CDR1 MDHEN and CDR2 SYDVKM come from the germline V gene. Trimming shortened V by 5 bases and J by 3 bases, and 18 bases separated the two germline ends. DNA of the CDR3: TGTGCCAGCAGTGTACGGGCAGGGATCGGGACAGATACGCAGTATTTT. It is translated as CASSVRAGIGTDTQYF.

A few counts support this clonotype. The rearrangement links TRBV9 to TRBJ2-2; 7 nucleotides align to TRBD2. V lost 0 bases, J lost 7 bases, and 9 bases stayed unmatched. The CDR3 length is 16 residues. Per the germline V gene, CDR1 is SGDLS and CDR2 is YYNGEE. The CDR3 sequence is CASSVDDGRSVGELFF. CDR3 coding DNA: TGTGCCAGCAGCGTAGATGACGGGAGGTCCGTCGGGGAGCTGTTTTTT.

At least ten counts were recorded for this clonotype. The V and J genes are TRBV7-2 and TRBJ2-3; 11 nucleotides agree with TRBD2. CDR3 size: 18 residues. The germline V gene has CDR1 SGHTA and CDR2 FQGNSA. Trimming took 7 bases from V and 1 from J; bases not matched to a gene: 13. Here the CDR3 reads CASNTGLAAGLGTDTQYF. CDR3 in DNA: TGTGCCAGCAACACGGGACTAGCGGCGGGGCTAGGCACAGATACGCAGTATTTT.

This chain links TRBV5-6 with TRBJ1-2; 7 bases line up with TRBD1. The V gene end was trimmed by 4 bases and the J gene end by 4 bases; junction bases not matched to a gene: 4. The CDR3 spans 13 residues. Germline V CDR1 and CDR2: SGHDT, YYEEEE. CDR3 bases: TGTGCCAGCAGCCAGGGACAGCTCTATGGCTACACCTTC. Encoded protein: CASSQGQLYGYTF.

This chain connects TRBV28 to TRBJ2-1; TRBD1 is a possible D gene (5 bases). The germline V gene encodes CDR1 MDHEN and CDR2 SYDVKM. The CDR3 spans 14 residues. V was shortened by 8 bases and J by 9 bases, with 20 bases between the two germline ends. The CDR3 region has the DNA TGTGCCAGCTACCCTTCCACCCCAGGGCCTGAGCAGTTCTTC. It is translated as CASYPSTPGPEQFF.

This clonotype was counted at least ten times. V gene TRBV4-2 combines with J gene TRBJ2-1; 11 nucleotides agree with TRBD2. The CDR3 consists of 16 residues. J was trimmed by 8 bases and V by 0 bases; bases with no gene match: 6. The germline V gene encodes CDR1 LGHNA and CDR2 YNFKEQ. The CDR3 coding sequence is TGTGCCAGCAGCCAAGATTCGCTAGCGGGAGGCGATGAGCAGTTCTTC. Protein product: CASSQDSLAGGDEQFF.

This clonotype was observed many times. The V call is TRBV24-1, the J call TRBJ1-6, with D possibly matching TRBD1 (5 bases). The germline gives CDR1 KGHDR, CDR2 SFDVKD. V shed 9 bases and J shed 7 bases, with 12 bases lying between them. The length of the CDR3 is 13 residues. This chain's CDR3 is CATRGDGNSPLHF. CDR3 DNA: TGTGCCACCCGTGGGGACGGAAATTCACCCCTCCACTTT.

This rearrangement joins TRBV11-2 to TRBJ2-5; D not certain. Germline V gene lookup returns CDR1 SGHAT and CDR2 FQNNGV. Trimming took off 1 base at V and 4 bases at J, with 13 bases between the two ends. The CDR3 contains 15 residues. The CDR3 DNA is TGTGCCAGCAGCTTAGTCGCGCCATACGGAGAGACCCAGTACTTC. Translation: CASSLVAPYGETQYF.

The chain employs TRBV28 and TRBJ1-1, with a possible D match to TRBD1 (5 bases). This CDR3 comprises 14 residues. Trimming removed 3 bases from V and 0 bases from J, with 8 bases in between. Germline CDR1 is MDHEN and CDR2 is SYDVKM. This CDR3 reads CASSFRGMNTEAFF. The CDR3 DNA reads TGTGCCAGCAGTTTCCGGGGCATGAACACTGAAGCTTTCTTT.

There are a few counts of this clonotype. The CDR3 DNA follows: TGTGCCACCAGTGATAAGACTAGCGGGATTGAGTATTTT. Translated, it gives CATSDKTSGIEYF. The chain has TRBV24-1 and TRBJ2-3; TRBD2 aligns across 11 bases. Germline V gene sequence: CDR1 KGHDR, CDR2 SFDVKD. CDR3 length: 13 residues. J lost 13 bases, V lost 3 bases, and 5 bases had no gene match.

The J gene is TRBJ1-4, the V gene TRBV28; unclear D gene. Deletions cut 2 bases from V and 8 bases from J, with 9 bases between. Germline CDR1 MDHEN, CDR2 SYDVKM. The CDR3 is made up of 13 amino acids. DNA for the CDR3: TGTGCCAGCAGTTTACCGGTTGTGGAAAAACTGTTTTTT. It yields the protein CASSLPVVEKLFF.

This CDR3 is CASRMTELAQPQHF. In DNA, the CDR3 is TGTGCCAGCAGGATGACAGAGCTTGCGCAGCCCCAGCATTTT. The chain recombines TRBV6-5 with TRBJ1-5; possibly TRBD1 for D (5 bases). V was pared by 6 bases and J by 7 bases, with 16 bases between. The CDR3 is 14 residues long. The germline V gene has CDR1 MNHEY and CDR2 SVGAGI.

This clonotype turned up a few times. The V gene is TRBV24-1, the J gene TRBJ2-3; no firm D call. The CDR3 extends over 14 amino acids. V gave up 4 bases and J gave up 4 bases, with 11 bases separating them. Per germline, CDR1 KGHDR and CDR2 SFDVKD. CDR3 coding DNA: TGTGCCACCAGTGACCCCACTCCTCCAGATACGCAGTATTTT. Translation gives CATSDPTPPDTQYF.

This clonotype was seen only a few times. The chain joins TRBV6-2 or TRBV6-3 to TRBJ1-5; 8 nucleotides align to TRBD1. The V gene end was trimmed by 6 bases and the J gene end by 5 bases; junction bases not matched to a gene: 9. Germline values: CDR1 MNHEY, CDR2 SVGEGT. The length of the CDR3 is 15 residues. The CDR3 loop is CASRSRDRMDQPQHF. The CDR3 region has the DNA TGTGCCAGCAGGAGCCGGGACAGGATGGATCAGCCCCAGCATTTT.

This clonotype was observed a few times. The chain couples TRBV6-2 or TRBV6-3 to TRBJ2-7; no definite D call. V lost 6 bases to trimming and J lost 2 bases, with 11 bases between them. Germline V CDR1 and CDR2: MNHEY, SVGEGT. CDR3 length: 13 amino acids. CDR3 region: CASRPGPTYEQYF. Here the CDR3 DNA reads TGTGCCAGCAGGCCGGGCCCCACCTACGAGCAGTACTTC.

There are many counts of this clonotype. This rearrangement joins TRBV4-3 to TRBJ1-2; no firm D call. The CDR3 extends over 13 amino acids. In germline, CDR1 is LGHNA, CDR2 YSLEER. V was trimmed by 4 bases and J by 5 bases, leaving 11 bases between them. CDR3 region: CASSPAIGYGYTF. The CDR3 coding sequence is TGCGCCAGCAGCCCGGCGATCGGTTATGGCTACACCTTC.

This chain connects TRBV2 to TRBJ2-1; D may be TRBD2 (5 bases). Germline CDR1 and CDR2: SNHLY and FYNNEI. The CDR3 is made up of 12 amino acids. Trimming pared 4 bases from V and 11 bases from J, leaving 12 bases between. Here the CDR3 reads CASSGSDGKQFF. In nucleotides, the CDR3 is TGTGCCAGCAGTGGTTCCGACGGGAAGCAGTTCTTC.

This clonotype was observed many times. This chain uses TRBV27 with TRBJ1-2, with TRBD1 matching 10 bases. CDR1 is MNHEY and CDR2 is SMNVEV in the germline V gene (reference sequence). V shed 3 bases and J 4 bases; nucleotides not matched to a gene: 5. This CDR3 contains 15 residues. The chain's CDR3 is CASSLTGGASYGYTF. The DNA of the CDR3 is TGTGCCAGCAGTTTGACAGGGGGCGCGAGCTATGGCTACACCTTC.

The chain uses TRBV7-3 and TRBJ2-1, with D uncertain. V gave up 1 base and J gave up 6 bases, with 13 bases separating them. Germline V gene data show CDR1 as SGHTA and CDR2 as FQGTGA. The CDR3 length is 15 residues. DNA of the CDR3: TGTGCCAGCAGCTTAATGTGGGCCTTGCCCAATGAGCAGTTCTTC. Translation gives CASSLMWALPNEQFF. The whole variable domain, remainder taken from reference TRBV7-3 and TRBJ2-1, is GAGVSQTPSNKVTEKGKYVELRCDPISGHTALYWYRQSLGQGPEFLIYFQGTGAADDSGLPNDRFFAVRPEGSVSTLKIQRTERGDSAVYLCASSLMWALPNEQFFGPGTRLTVL.

The DNA of the CDR3 is TGTGCCACAGGTCGATTGGAGACCCAGTACTTC. Amino acids: CATGRLETQYF. This chain joins TRBV6-2 or TRBV6-3 and TRBJ2-5; D not certain. The length of the CDR3 is 11 residues. Germline V CDR1 and CDR2: MNHEY, SVGEGT. The V gene lost 10 bases and the J gene lost 5 bases, with 11 bases spanning the gap.

This clonotype has ten or more counts. V usage is TRBV7-9 and J usage is TRBJ1-1; no definite D call. Germline lookup yields CDR1 SEHNR and CDR2 FQNEAQ (reference sequence). V was trimmed by 0 bases and J by 1 base, leaving 6 bases between them. CDR3 length equals 14 residues. In DNA, the CDR3 is TGTGCCAGCAGCTTAGCTCCAGGGAACACTGAAGCTTTCTTT. Translated: CASSLAPGNTEAFF. The complete variable domain, with remaining parts taken from reference TRBV7-9 and TRBJ1-1, reads DTGVSQNPRHKITKRGQNVTFRCDPISEHNRLYWYRQTLGQGPEFLTYFQNEAQLEKSRLLSDRFSAERPKGSFSTLEIQRTEQGDSAMYLCASSLAPGNTEAFFGQGTRLTVV.

This clonotype was counted a few times. The chain carries TRBV7-8 and TRBJ1-1, with D unclear. The V gene's germline CDR1 is SGHVS and CDR2 FQNEAQ. Between the trimmed V and J ends, which lost 1 base and 11 bases, there was a span of 11 bases. This CDR3 has 12 residues. The CDR3 coding sequence is TGTGCCAGCAGCTTAGGGGCGGTGGGTGCTTTCTTT. Translated: CASSLGAVGAFF.

A few counts support this clonotype. The CDR3 bases are TGTGCCAGCAGTTACTCCCGGACTAGCGGAGGGTACGAGCAGTACTTC. Translated, it gives CASSYSRTSGGYEQYF. The chain joins TRBV6-2 or TRBV6-3 to TRBJ2-7, with 10 nucleotides matching TRBD2. The V gene end was trimmed by 0 bases and the J gene end by 4 bases; junction bases not matched to a gene: 6. This CDR3 is 16 amino acids long. Per germline, CDR1 MNHEY and CDR2 SVGEGT.